These 8 T cell receptor beta chains share one sample of origin, sequenced in a study of cytomegalovirus exposure and HLA in healthy donors. 60 Vbeta and 13 Jbeta primers were used in PCR. Clones were sequenced by immunoSEQ multiplex PCR, and TCRdb holds only the in-frame ones, with some missing. In the table there are 140,000 or so clones, over 75% of which are singletons. Sequencing was performed on PBMCs. Source of these receptors: a woman younger than 45 in good health and CMV-seronegative.

This chain joins TRBV9 and TRBJ1-1, with 8 positions matching TRBD1. This CDR3 region has 15 residues. V gave up 4 bases and J gave up 7 bases; unmatched junction bases: 12. In germline, CDR1 is SGDLS, CDR2 YYNGEE. The CDR3 DNA reads as TGTGCCAGCAGCCCTGGGACAGGACTCAGGGGTGAAGCTTTCTTT. Translation gives CASSPGTGLRGEAFF.

The V gene is TRBV27, the J gene TRBJ2-2, with D perhaps matching TRBD1 (5 bases). CDR1 is MNHEY, CDR2 SMNVEV, per germline (reference sequence). V lost 2 bases, J lost 3 bases, and 13 bases lay in between. There are 16 residues in the CDR3. The CDR3, as DNA: TGTGCCAGCAGTTTAATCAAGGGGATCGACACCGGGGAGCTGTTTTTT. Its protein product is CASSLIKGIDTGELFF.

This clone was observed a few times. The CDR3 loop is CASSLLTGLNEAFF. CDR3 DNA sequence: TGCGCCAGCAGTCTGCTGACGGGATTAAATGAAGCTTTCTTT. The chain has TRBV5-1 and TRBJ1-1; D call uncertain. The CDR3 has 14 residues. Trimming cost V 5 bases and J 7 bases, with 18 bases left between them. Germline lookup yields CDR1 SGHRS and CDR2 YFSETQ. The full variable domain, rest sourced from reference TRBV5-1 and TRBJ1-1, is KAGVTQTPRYLIKTRGQQVTLSCSPISGHRSVSWYQQTPGQGLQFLFEYFSETQRNKGNFPGRFSGRQFSNSRSEMNVSTLELGDSALYLCASSLLTGLNEAFFGQGTRLTVV.

J is TRBJ2-5 and V is TRBV19; TRBD2 matches 11 bases. Germline loops: CDR1 LNHDA, CDR2 SQIVND (reference sequence). The CDR3 extends over 15 amino acids. V was pared by 7 bases and J by 2 bases, with 6 bases of the junction left unmatched. The CDR3 DNA follows: TGTGCCAGTACCCGGGGACTAGCGGAGCAAGAGACCCAGTACTTC. Protein: CASTRGLAEQETQYF.

The chain carries TRBV7-2 and TRBJ2-7; TRBD1 aligns across 7 bases. Looked up from germline, CDR1 is SGHTA and CDR2 is FQGNSA. Trimming took 2 bases from V and 1 from J; bases not matched to a gene: 14. The CDR3 is 18 residues long. The CDR3 is CASSLRAGLAGGSYEQYF. In DNA, the CDR3 is TGTGCCAGCAGCTTAAGAGCAGGGCTCGCAGGGGGTTCCTACGAGCAGTACTTC.

This clone has just one count. The V call is TRBV5-8, the J call TRBJ2-7; 8 nucleotides agree with TRBD1. This CDR3 is built from 13 residues. Germline trimming cut 5 bases from V and 0 bases from J; bases unmatched to any gene: 1. CDR1 SGHTS and CDR2 YDEGEE come from the germline V gene. The CDR3 here is CASRGQGSYEQYF. Here the CDR3 DNA reads TGTGCCAGCAGAGGACAGGGCTCCTACGAGCAGTACTTC.

The chain recombines TRBV6-6 with TRBJ1-6; maybe TRBD1 (6 bases). CDR3 length equals 16 residues. Germline CDR1 is MNHNY and CDR2 is SVGAGI (reference sequence). V was pared by 6 bases and J by 6 bases, with 18 bases between. CDR3 bases: TGTGCCAGCAGCCCCGTGCGGGGGGCGGTTAATTCACCCCTCCACTTT. Protein sequence: CASSPVRGAVNSPLHF.

The CDR3 DNA sequence: TGTGCCAGCAGCACCCGGACAGGGGGCAGGGGAGATACGCAGTATTTT. Translated, it gives CASSTRTGGRGDTQYF. This rearrangement joins TRBV5-6 to TRBJ2-3, with 11 bases that match TRBD1. This CDR3 comprises 16 residues. V dropped 4 bases and J dropped 5; count of bases not matched to a gene: 9. Germline V gene lookup returns CDR1 SGHDT and CDR2 YYEEEE.